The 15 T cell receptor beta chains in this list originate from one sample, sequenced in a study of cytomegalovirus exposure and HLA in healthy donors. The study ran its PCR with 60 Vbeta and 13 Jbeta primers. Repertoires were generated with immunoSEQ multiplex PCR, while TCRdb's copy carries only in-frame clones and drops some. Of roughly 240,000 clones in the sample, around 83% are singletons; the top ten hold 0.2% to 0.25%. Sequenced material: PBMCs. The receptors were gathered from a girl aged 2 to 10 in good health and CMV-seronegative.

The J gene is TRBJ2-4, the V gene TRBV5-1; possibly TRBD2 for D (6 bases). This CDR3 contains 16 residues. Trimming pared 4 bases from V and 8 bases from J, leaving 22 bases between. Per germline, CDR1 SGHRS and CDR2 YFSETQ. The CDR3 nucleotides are TGCGCCAGCAGCGTGATGTTGCGGGGCGAGGAGGACATTCAGTACTTC. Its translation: CASSVMLRGEEDIQYF.

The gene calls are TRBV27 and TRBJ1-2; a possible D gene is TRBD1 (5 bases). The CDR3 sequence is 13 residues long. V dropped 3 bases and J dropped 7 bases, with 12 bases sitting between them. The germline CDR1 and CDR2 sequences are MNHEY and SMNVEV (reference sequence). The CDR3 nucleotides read TGTGCCAGCAGTTTTTCCAGGGCCAGTGGCTACACCTTC. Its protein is CASSFSRASGYTF.

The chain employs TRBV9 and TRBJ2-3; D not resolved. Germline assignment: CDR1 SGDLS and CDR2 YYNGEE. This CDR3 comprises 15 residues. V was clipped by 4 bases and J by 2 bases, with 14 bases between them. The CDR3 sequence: CASSPGQLFTDTQYF. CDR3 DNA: TGTGCCAGCAGCCCAGGTCAGTTGTTCACAGATACGCAGTATTTT.

CDR3 protein: CASTYGTGGFDEKLFF. CDR3 in DNA: TGTGCCAGTACCTACGGAACAGGGGGGTTCGATGAAAAACTGTTTTTT. This chain links TRBV19 with TRBJ1-4, with TRBD1 matching 8 bases. The CDR3 length is 16 residues. Germline assignment: CDR1 LNHDA and CDR2 SQIVND (reference sequence). Losses at the gene ends were 7 bases for V and 6 bases for J; bases not matched to a gene: 13.

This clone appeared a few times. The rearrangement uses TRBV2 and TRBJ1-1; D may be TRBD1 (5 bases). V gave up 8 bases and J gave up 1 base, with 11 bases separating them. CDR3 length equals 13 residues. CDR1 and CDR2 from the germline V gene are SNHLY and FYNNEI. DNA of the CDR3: TGTGCCAGCGCGAGGGACTGGAACACTGAAGCTTTCTTT. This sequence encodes CASARDWNTEAFF.

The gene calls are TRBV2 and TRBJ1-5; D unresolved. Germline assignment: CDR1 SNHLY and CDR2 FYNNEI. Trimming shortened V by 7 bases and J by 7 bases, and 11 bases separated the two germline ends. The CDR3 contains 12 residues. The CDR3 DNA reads TGTGCCAGCACTATCTCTGAGCAGCCCCAGCATTTT. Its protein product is CASTISEQPQHF.

Here the CDR3 reads CASSMAGGFSYNEQFF. The CDR3 nucleotides are TGTGCCAGTAGTATGGCGGGAGGTTTCTCCTACAATGAGCAGTTCTTC. The chain recombines TRBV19 with TRBJ2-1; 8 bases align to TRBD2. V lost 3 bases to trimming and J lost 0 bases; unmatched junction nucleotides: 4. This CDR3 spans 16 amino acids. CDR1 and CDR2 (germline): LNHDA, SQIVND (reference sequence).

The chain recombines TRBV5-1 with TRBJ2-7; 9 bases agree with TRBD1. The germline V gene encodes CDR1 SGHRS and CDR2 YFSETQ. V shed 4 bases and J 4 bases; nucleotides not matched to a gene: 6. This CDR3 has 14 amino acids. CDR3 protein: CASSTGTGIYEQYF. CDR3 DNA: TGCGCCAGCAGCACCGGGACAGGGATATACGAGCAGTACTTC. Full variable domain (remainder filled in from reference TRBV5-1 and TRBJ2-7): KAGVTQTPRYLIKTRGQQVTLSCSPISGHRSVSWYQQTPGQGLQFLFEYFSETQRNKGNFPGRFSGRQFSNSRSEMNVSTLELGDSALYLCASSTGTGIYEQYFGPGTRLTVT.

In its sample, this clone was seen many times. The CDR3 DNA sequence: TGTGCCAGCACCACAAGATGGCGGGAGGGCGGCACCGGGGAGCTGTTTTTT. Translated, it gives CASTTRWREGGTGELFF. The rearrangement joins TRBV4-2 to TRBJ2-2; 9 nucleotides match TRBD2. V trimming: 7 bases; J trimming: 4 bases; junction bases outside the gene matches: 13. Germline values: CDR1 LGHNA, CDR2 YNFKEQ. This CDR3 contains 17 residues.

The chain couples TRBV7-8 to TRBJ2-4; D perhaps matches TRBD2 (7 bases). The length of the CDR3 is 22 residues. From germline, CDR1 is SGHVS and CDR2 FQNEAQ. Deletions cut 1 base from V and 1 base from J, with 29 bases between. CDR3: CASSLGQGTRRGSVGAKNIQYF. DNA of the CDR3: TGTGCCAGCAGCTTAGGGCAGGGGACAAGGCGGGGGAGTGTCGGGGCCAAAAACATTCAGTACTTC.

Written as DNA, the CDR3 is TGTGCCGGCTCACAAGAGACCCAGTACTTC. Protein product: CAGSQETQYF. V gene TRBV2 combines with J gene TRBJ2-5; D gene ambiguous. This CDR3 contains 10 residues. Deletions cut 11 bases from V and 2 bases from J, with 6 bases between. Germline CDR1 and CDR2: SNHLY and FYNNEI.

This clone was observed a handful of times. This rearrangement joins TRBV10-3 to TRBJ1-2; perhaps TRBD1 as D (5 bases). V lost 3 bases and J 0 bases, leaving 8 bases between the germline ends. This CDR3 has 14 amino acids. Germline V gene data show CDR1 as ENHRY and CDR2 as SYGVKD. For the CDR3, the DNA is TGTGCCATCAGTGACAGGGCCTCTAACTATGGCTACACCTTC. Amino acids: CAISDRASNYGYTF.

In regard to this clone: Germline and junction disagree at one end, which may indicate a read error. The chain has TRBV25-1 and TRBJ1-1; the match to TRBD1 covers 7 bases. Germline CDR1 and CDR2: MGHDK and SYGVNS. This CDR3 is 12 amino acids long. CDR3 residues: CASSLKQGRASF. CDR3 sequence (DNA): TGTGCCAGCAGCTTAAAACAGGGGCGTGCGTCCTTT.

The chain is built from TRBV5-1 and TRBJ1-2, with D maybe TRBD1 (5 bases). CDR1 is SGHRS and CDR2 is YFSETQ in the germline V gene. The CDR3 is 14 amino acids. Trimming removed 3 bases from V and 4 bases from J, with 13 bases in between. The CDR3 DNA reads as TGCGCCAGCAGCTGGGGGGGACGGAGCTATGGCTACACCTTC. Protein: CASSWGGRSYGYTF.

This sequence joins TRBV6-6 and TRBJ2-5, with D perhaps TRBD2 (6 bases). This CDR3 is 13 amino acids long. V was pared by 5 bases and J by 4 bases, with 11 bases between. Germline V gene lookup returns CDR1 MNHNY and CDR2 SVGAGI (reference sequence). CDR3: CASSRLGRETQYF. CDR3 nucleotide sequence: TGTGCCAGCAGTCGACTAGGCAGAGAGACCCAGTACTTC.